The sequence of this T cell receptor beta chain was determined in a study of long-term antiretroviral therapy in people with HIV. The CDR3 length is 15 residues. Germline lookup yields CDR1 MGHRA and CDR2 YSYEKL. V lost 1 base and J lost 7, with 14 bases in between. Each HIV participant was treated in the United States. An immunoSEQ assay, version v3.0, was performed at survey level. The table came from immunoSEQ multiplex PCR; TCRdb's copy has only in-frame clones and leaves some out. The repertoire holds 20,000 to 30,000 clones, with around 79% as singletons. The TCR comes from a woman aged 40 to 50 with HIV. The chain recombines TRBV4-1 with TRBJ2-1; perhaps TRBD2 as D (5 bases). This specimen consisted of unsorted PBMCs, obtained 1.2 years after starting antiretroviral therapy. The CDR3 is CASSQGGLLENEQFF. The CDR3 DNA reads TGCGCCAGCAGCCAAGGCGGACTGTTAGAGAATGAGCAGTTCTTC.